This T cell receptor (beta chain) was identified in a study of spatial heterogeneity in lung cancer. As for time point: sample taken at primary tumor resection. Tumor, nontumor lung or frozen PBMC supplied whole RNA that was sequenced unsorted. Samples were obtained from 70 or so donors, all untreated early-stage non-small cell lung cancer patients. The germline CDR1 and CDR2 sequences are LNHDA and SQIVND (reference sequence). This CDR3 region has 16 residues. Trimming removed 5 bases from V and 9 bases from J, with 23 bases in between. This clonotype turned up a few times. MiXCR, applied by TCRdb to the 5' RACE reads, yields one record per CDR3 protein. The table lists 89,000 or so distinct CDR3 sequences, approximately 20% of them singletons, with 5% to 8% in the top ten.

The sequence came from a male donor with early-stage non-small cell lung cancer. The chain is built from TRBV19 and TRBJ2-1, with D possibly being TRBD1 (6 bases). Sequencing used PBMCs, obtained at surgery. The CDR3 is CASSPRQGSRAPEQFF. In nucleotides, the CDR3 is TGTGCCAGTAGTCCCCGCCAGGGGTCCCGAGCCCCTGAGCAGTTCTTC.